One sample yielded the 6 T cell receptor beta chains listed below, sequenced in a study of T cells in Graves' hyperthyroidism and ophthalmopathy. The investigators amplified TCR beta CDR3 regions from RNA transcripts. The TCR CDR3 first-round RT-PCR relied on the HTBI primer set. TCRdb re-analysed the multiplex PCR reads in MiXCR, keeping a single row per CDR3 protein. The sample lists 350,000 to 450,000 distinct CDR3 sequences, about a sixth occurring once. The source material was blood. The receptor source for this set is a woman between 25 and 40 years old with Graves' hyperthyroidism that later progressed to Graves' ophthalmopathy.

In this sample, this clonotype turned up many times. This chain uses TRBV18 with TRBJ2-3; TRBD1 might be the D (6 bases). V was cut by 3 bases and J by 0 bases, with 13 bases left in between. Per germline, CDR1 KGHSH and CDR2 LQKENI. The CDR3 has 16 residues. The CDR3 DNA is TGTGCCAGCTCACCTCCGGGACAAATTAGCACAGATACGCAGTATTTT. It yields the protein CASSPPGQISTDTQYF.

This clonotype showed up many times. The chain employs TRBV29-1 and TRBJ2-1; 7 bases agree with TRBD2. The CDR3 totals 15 residues. V was clipped by 1 base and J by 4 bases; unmatched bases: 7. Germline CDR1 SQVTM, CDR2 ANQGSEA. CDR3 nucleotide sequence: TGCAGCGTTGAAGGTGTTAGCGGGCCTTACAATGAGCAGTTCTTC. Its translation is CSVEGVSGPYNEQFF.

This clonotype has just a few counts. The V and J genes are TRBV4-1 and TRBJ2-1; TRBD2 agrees at 8 bases. V was clipped by 3 bases and J by 6 bases; unmatched bases: 4. Germline CDR1 and CDR2: MGHRA and YSYEKL. This CDR3 region has 14 residues. The CDR3 sequence is CASSQTGLGNEQFF. In DNA form, the CDR3 reads TGCGCCAGCAGCCAGACGGGACTAGGCAATGAGCAGTTCTTC.

The chain employs TRBV10-3 and TRBJ1-5; no firm D call. The ends were cut back, 2 bases at V and 3 bases at J, with 8 bases in the middle. This CDR3 contains 14 residues. Germline V gene sequence: CDR1 ENHRY, CDR2 SYGVKD. CDR3 region: CAISEPELNQPQHF. The CDR3, as DNA: TGTGCCATCAGTGAGCCCGAACTCAATCAGCCCCAGCATTTT.

The chain uses TRBV12-3 or TRBV12-4 and TRBJ1-5; D is uncertain. The V gene lost 5 bases and the J gene lost 4 bases, with 12 bases spanning the gap. The CDR3 consists of 14 residues. CDR3 protein: CASSGGLKNQPQHF. CDR3 sequence (DNA): TGTGCCAGCAGTGGCGGACTAAAAAATCAGCCCCAGCATTTT.

This chain links TRBV3-1 with TRBJ2-1; 7 nucleotides match TRBD2. The V gene's germline CDR1 is LGHDT and CDR2 YNNKEL (reference sequence). The CDR3 loop spans 13 amino acids. The V and J ends lost 11 bases and 7 bases, in that order; junction bases with no gene match: 11. The CDR3 DNA reads as TGTGCCTCTGTGGGGGGGTCAAGGAATGAGCAGTTCTTC. Translating it yields CASVGGSRNEQFF.